This T cell receptor beta chain was recorded in a study of blood T cells in healthy people across ages. Primers used in a second PCR of about 7 to 12 cycles were a sample-barcoded 5' primer and a J-beta primer mix. Via MiXCR, TCRdb re-called the 5' RACE reads, giving one row per CDR3 protein. The data hold over 1,200,000 distinct CDR3 sequences, with approximately 60% observed a single time. In germline, CDR1 is SGHTA, CDR2 FQGNSA. Trimming removed 3 bases from V and 5 bases from J, with 8 bases in between. The CDR3 runs 13 residues. Sequencing input: blood. The V gene is TRBV7-2, the J gene TRBJ2-4; no definite D call. This TCR was recovered from a man between 18 and 29 years old in good health. CDR3 nucleotide sequence: TGTGCCAGCAGCTTTGACTGGGAAAACATTCAGTACTTC. Amino acid sequence: CASSFDWENIQYF.